One sample yielded the 8 T cell receptor beta chains listed below, sequenced in a study of blood T cells in healthy people across ages. A second roughly 6 to 11 cycle PCR used barcoded and J-beta primers. TCRdb reprocessed the 5' RACE reads via MiXCR and lists one record per CDR3 protein. The profile shows around 2 million distinct CDR3 sequences, about two fifths of them singletons. The sequenced sample consisted of blood. The receptors here all came from a human donor in good health.

The chain combines TRBV6-5 with TRBJ1-2; D perhaps matches TRBD1 (5 bases). The V and J ends lost 7 bases and 4 bases respectively, with 16 bases between them. The CDR3 is 14 residues long. Germline V gives CDR1 MNHEY, CDR2 SVGAGI. The CDR3, as DNA: TGTGCCAGCATAGAGGGGAGTTGGGGCTATGGCTACACCTTC. This translates into CASIEGSWGYGYTF.

This clonotype was seen more than once but under ten times. The chain joins TRBV28 to TRBJ2-5; D is possibly TRBD1 (5 bases). CDR1 is MDHEN, CDR2 SYDVKM, per germline. The CDR3 extends over 15 amino acids. Trimming stripped 5 bases from V and 2 bases from J, with 15 bases between. CDR3 nucleotide sequence: TGTGCCAGCAGTCGCCTCCAGGGTATACAAGAGACCCAGTACTTC. It codes for CASSRLQGIQETQYF.

The chain recombines TRBV4-3 with TRBJ2-1; 10 bases fit TRBD1. Germline lookup yields CDR1 LGHNA and CDR2 YSLEER. This CDR3 has 15 amino acids. After removal of 0 bases from V and 7 bases from J, the junction contained 3 bases not matched to a gene. CDR3 nucleotide sequence: TGCGCCAGCAGCCAAGAGACAGGGGGCCAAAATGAGCAGTTCTTC. It translates to CASSQETGGQNEQFF.

The chain carries TRBV20-1 and TRBJ2-1; maybe TRBD1 (6 bases). Deletions cut 3 bases from V and 0 bases from J, with 12 bases between. Looked up from germline, CDR1 is DFQATT and CDR2 is SNEGSKA (reference sequence). The CDR3 runs to 15 residues. The CDR3: CSASGTPTSYNEQFF. The CDR3 DNA is TGCAGTGCTAGTGGGACACCAACCTCCTACAATGAGCAGTTCTTC.

V gene TRBV29-1 combines with J gene TRBJ1-4, with 9 bases that match TRBD1. CDR1 SQVTM and CDR2 ANQGSEA come from the germline V gene. This CDR3 region has 14 residues. V lost 6 bases, J lost 3 bases, and 5 bases stayed unmatched. The CDR3 spells CSVERTGANEKLFF. The CDR3 DNA is TGCAGCGTGGAACGGACAGGGGCTAATGAAAAACTGTTTTTT.

This clonotype turned up a few times. V is TRBV2 and J is TRBJ2-1; D not resolved. The DNA end is more similar to TRBJ2-7, so the J call may be wrong. Looked up from germline, CDR1 is SNHLY and CDR2 is FYNNEI. The CDR3 is 14 residues long. The CDR3 here is CASIGLTAYNEQYF. CDR3 DNA: TGTGCCAGCATTGGGCTAACGGCCTACAATGAGCAGTACTTC.

Notes on this clonotype: A single base separates this from a much larger clone, so it may be a read error. This chain joins TRBV20-1 and TRBJ2-3; tentative D call: TRBD2 (5 bases). CDR3 length: 13 residues. Germline lookup yields CDR1 DFQATT and CDR2 SNEGSKA (reference sequence). The CDR3: CSTRLPSTDTQYF. Here the CDR3 DNA reads TGCAGTACTAGGCTCCCTAGCACAGATACGCAGTATTTT.

J is TRBJ2-7 and V is TRBV7-9; 7 nucleotides line up with TRBD2. V trimming: 7 bases; J trimming: 1 base; junction bases outside the gene matches: 4. CDR1 and CDR2 (germline): SEHNR, FQNEAQ (reference sequence). The CDR3 is 13 residues long. The CDR3, as DNA: TGTGCCAGCACCGCGGGGGAGTCCTACGAGCAGTACTTC. Residues: CASTAGESYEQYF.